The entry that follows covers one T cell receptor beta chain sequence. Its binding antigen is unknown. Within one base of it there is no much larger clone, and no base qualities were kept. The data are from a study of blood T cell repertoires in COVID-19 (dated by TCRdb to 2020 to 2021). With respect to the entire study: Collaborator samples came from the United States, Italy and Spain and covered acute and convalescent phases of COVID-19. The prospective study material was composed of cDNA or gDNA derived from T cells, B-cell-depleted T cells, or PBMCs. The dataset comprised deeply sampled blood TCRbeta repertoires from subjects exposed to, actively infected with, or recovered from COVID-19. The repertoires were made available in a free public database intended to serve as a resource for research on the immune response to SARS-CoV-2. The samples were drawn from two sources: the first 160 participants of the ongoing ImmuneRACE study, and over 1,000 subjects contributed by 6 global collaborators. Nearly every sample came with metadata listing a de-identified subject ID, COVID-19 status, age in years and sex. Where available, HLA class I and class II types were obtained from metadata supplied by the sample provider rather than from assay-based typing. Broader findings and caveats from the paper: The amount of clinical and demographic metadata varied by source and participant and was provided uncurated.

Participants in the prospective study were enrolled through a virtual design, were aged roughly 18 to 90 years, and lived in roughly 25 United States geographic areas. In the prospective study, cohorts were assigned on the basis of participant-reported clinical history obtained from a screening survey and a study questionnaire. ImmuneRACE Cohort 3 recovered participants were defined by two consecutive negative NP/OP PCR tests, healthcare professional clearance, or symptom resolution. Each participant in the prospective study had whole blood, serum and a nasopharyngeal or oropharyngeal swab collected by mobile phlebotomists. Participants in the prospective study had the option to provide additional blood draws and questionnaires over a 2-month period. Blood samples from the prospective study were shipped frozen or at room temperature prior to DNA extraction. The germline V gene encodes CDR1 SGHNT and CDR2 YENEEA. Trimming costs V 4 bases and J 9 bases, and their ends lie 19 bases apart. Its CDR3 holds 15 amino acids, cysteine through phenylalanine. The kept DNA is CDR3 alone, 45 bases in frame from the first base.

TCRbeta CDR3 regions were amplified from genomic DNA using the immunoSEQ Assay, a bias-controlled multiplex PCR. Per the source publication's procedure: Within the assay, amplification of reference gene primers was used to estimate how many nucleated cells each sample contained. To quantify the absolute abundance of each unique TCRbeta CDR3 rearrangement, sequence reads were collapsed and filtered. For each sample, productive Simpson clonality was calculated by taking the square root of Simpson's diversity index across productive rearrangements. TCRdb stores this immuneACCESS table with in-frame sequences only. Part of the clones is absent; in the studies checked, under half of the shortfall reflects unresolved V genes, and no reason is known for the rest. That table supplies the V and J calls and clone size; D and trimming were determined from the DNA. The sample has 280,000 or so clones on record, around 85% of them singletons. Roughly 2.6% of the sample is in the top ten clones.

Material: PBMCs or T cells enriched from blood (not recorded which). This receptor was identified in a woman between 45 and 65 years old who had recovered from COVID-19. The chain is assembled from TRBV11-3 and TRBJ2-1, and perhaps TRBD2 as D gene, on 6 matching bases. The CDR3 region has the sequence CASSSQTGPGGEQFF. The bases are TGTGCCAGCAGCTCCCAAACAGGCCCCGGGGGTGAGCAGTTCTTC.